The rows below give T cell receptor beta chains drawn from one sample of a study of blood T cells in healthy people across ages. In TCRdb, the 5' RACE reads were re-called with MiXCR into one record per CDR3 protein. Altogether more than 900,000 distinct CDR3 sequences are present, about 28% being singletons, with the ten largest covering around 9.6%. This same sample was also taken into another study, of T cells of mothers and their children.

The sequenced sample consisted of blood. Source of these receptors: a woman aged 35 to 49 in good health. CDR3s include the opening cysteine and the closing phenylalanine or tryptophan. The D gene is left open where the match is weak. Rows give clone size only sometimes, using once, few, many, or a class for an expanded clone.

clone size: .; V gene: TRBV12-3/TRBV12-4; D gene: TRBD1; CDR3 length: 16; J gene: TRBJ2-3; CDR3 DNA: TGTGCCAGCAGACCCCGGAAAGGGGGCCGCACAGATACGGAGTATTTT; CDR3 protein: CASRPRKGGRTDTEYF
clone size: few; V gene: TRBV7-3; D gene: .; CDR3 length: 13; J gene: TRBJ1-2; CDR3 DNA: TGTGCCAGCAGCTTAAGTCTGGGGGGTGGCTACACCTTC; CDR3 protein: CASSLSLGGGYTF
clone size: few; V gene: TRBV27; D gene: .; CDR3 length: 13; J gene: TRBJ2-7; CDR3 DNA: TGTGCCAACAGTTTTCAGGGGCGATACGAGCAGTACTTC; CDR3 protein: CANSFQGRYEQYF
clone size: once; V gene: TRBV19; D gene: .; CDR3 length: 13; J gene: TRBJ1-4; CDR3 DNA: TGTGCCAGCAGGGGACCGAGTAATGAAAAACTGTTTTTT; CDR3 protein: CASRGPSNEKLFF
clone size: .; V gene: TRBV7-3; D gene: TRBD2; CDR3 length: 16; J gene: TRBJ2-3; CDR3 DNA: TGTGCCAGCAGCCCATCCCTAGCGGGGGGCACAGATACGCGGTATTTT; CDR3 protein: CASSPSLAGGTDTRYF
clone size: .; V gene: TRBV20-1; D gene: TRBD2; CDR3 length: 18; J gene: TRBJ2-5; CDR3 DNA: TGCAGTGCTAGAGTGTCGAGACTAGCGGCCACTATACAAGAGACCCAGTACTTC; CDR3 protein: CSARVSRLAATIQETQYF
clone size: many; V gene: TRBV15; D gene: .; CDR3 length: 12; J gene: TRBJ2-7; CDR3 DNA: TGTGCCACCAGCAAAGGGTTCTACGAGCAGTACTTC; CDR3 protein: CATSKGFYEQYF
clone size: .; V gene: TRBV5-1; D gene: .; CDR3 length: 18; J gene: TRBJ1-1; CDR3 DNA: TGCGCCAGCAGCACACCTACCACAGAACAGGGTCGACGGACTGAAGCTTTCTTT; CDR3 protein: CASSTPTTEQGRRTEAFF
clone size: .; V gene: TRBV6-6; D gene: TRBD1; CDR3 length: 16; J gene: TRBJ1-2; CDR3 DNA: TGTGCCAGCAGTTACTCGAGGACAGGCGGGAACTATGGCTACACCTTC; CDR3 protein: CASSYSRTGGNYGYTF
clone size: many; V gene: TRBV9; D gene: .; CDR3 length: 13; J gene: TRBJ2-7; CDR3 DNA: TGTGCCAGCAGCGTAGCGGGGGACTACGAGCAGTACTTC; CDR3 protein: CASSVAGDYEQYF
clone size: .; V gene: TRBV7-9; D gene: .; CDR3 length: 16; J gene: TRBJ1-2; CDR3 DNA: TGTGCCAGCAGCTTAGACGGGACCGAAGTGGACTATGGCTACACCTTC; CDR3 protein: CASSLDGTEVDYGYTF
clone size: few; V gene: TRBV18; D gene: TRBD1; CDR3 length: 15; J gene: TRBJ2-7; CDR3 DNA: TGTGCCAGCTCACCCGGAACCGGGACAGGGGGCGAGCAGTACTTC; CDR3 protein: CASSPGTGTGGEQYF
clone size: .; V gene: TRBV5-6; D gene: TRBD1; CDR3 length: 16; J gene: TRBJ1-1; CDR3 DNA: TGTGCCAGCAGCTTACAGGGGGCGCAGGTGAACACTGAAGCTTTCTTT; CDR3 protein: CASSLQGAQVNTEAFF
clone size: .; V gene: TRBV5-1; D gene: TRBD1; CDR3 length: 14; J gene: TRBJ1-2; CDR3 DNA: TGCGCCAGCAGCTTCGGGACAGGAGAAAAGGGCTACACCTTC; CDR3 protein: CASSFGTGEKGYTF
clone size: .; V gene: TRBV20-1; D gene: .; CDR3 length: 13; J gene: TRBJ2-1; CDR3 DNA: TGCAGTGCCCTCCGCAGTTCCTACAATGAGCAGTTCTTC; CDR3 protein: CSALRSSYNEQFF
clone size: .; V gene: TRBV7-2; D gene: TRBD2; CDR3 length: 15; J gene: TRBJ2-3; CDR3 DNA: TGTGCCAGCAGCTTTCTAGCGGTGAGCACAGATACGCAGTATTTT; CDR3 protein: CASSFLAVSTDTQYF
clone size: few; V gene: TRBV18; D gene: TRBD1; CDR3 length: 15; J gene: TRBJ1-5; CDR3 DNA: TGTGCCAGCTCACCCCCGACAGGGCAGGGTCAGCCCCAGCATTTT; CDR3 protein: CASSPPTGQGQPQHF
clone size: .; V gene: TRBV20-1; D gene: TRBD1; CDR3 length: 17; J gene: TRBJ1-1; CDR3 DNA: TGCAGTGTTGCGAGCCGGGACAGACCACTTGCGAACACTGAAGCTTTCTTT; CDR3 protein: CSVASRDRPLANTEAFF
clone size: few; V gene: TRBV12-3/TRBV12-4; D gene: .; CDR3 length: 15; J gene: TRBJ2-3; CDR3 DNA: TGTGCCAGCATTGACTCAGGGGGGGGTACAGATACGCAGTATTTT; CDR3 protein: CASIDSGGGTDTQYF
clone size: few; V gene: TRBV2; D gene: TRBD1; CDR3 length: 18; J gene: TRBJ2-3; CDR3 DNA: TGTGCCAGCAGTGAATTAGTGGCCAGGGGGTTTGGAACAGATACGCAGTATTTT; CDR3 protein: CASSELVARGFGTDTQYF
clone size: .; V gene: TRBV7-9; D gene: .; CDR3 length: 14; J gene: TRBJ2-1; CDR3 DNA: TGTGCCAGCAGCGTGGACACGGCCTACAATGAGCAGTTCTTC; CDR3 protein: CASSVDTAYNEQFF
clone size: many; V gene: TRBV12-3/TRBV12-4; D gene: .; CDR3 length: 13; J gene: TRBJ2-5; CDR3 DNA: TGTGCCAGCAGTAGGACGGTTCAAGAGACCCAGTACTTC; CDR3 protein: CASSRTVQETQYF
clone size: many; V gene: TRBV20-1; D gene: TRBD1; CDR3 length: 15; J gene: TRBJ2-7; CDR3 DNA: TGCAGTGCTAGTAGCATCGGGACAGTACCGTACGAGCAGTACTTC; CDR3 protein: CSASSIGTVPYEQYF
clone size: few; V gene: TRBV28; D gene: .; CDR3 length: 15; J gene: TRBJ2-5; CDR3 DNA: TGTGCCAGCACCCAAGGGACAACTTACCAAGAGACCCAGTACTTC; CDR3 protein: CASTQGTTYQETQYF
clone size: once; V gene: TRBV3-1; D gene: TRBD1; CDR3 length: 15; J gene: TRBJ1-2; CDR3 DNA: TGTGCCAGCAGCCAAGGGTTGGGACAGAGAATCGGCTACACCTTC; CDR3 protein: CASSQGLGQRIGYTF
clone size: few; V gene: TRBV28; D gene: .; CDR3 length: 14; J gene: TRBJ1-2; CDR3 DNA: TGTGCCAGCAACACCCCGGGGCAGAGCTATGGCTACACCTTC; CDR3 protein: CASNTPGQSYGYTF
clone size: .; V gene: TRBV18; D gene: .; CDR3 length: 15; J gene: TRBJ1-5; CDR3 DNA: TGTGCCAGCTCACCGGCCTCCAGGGTACCACAGCCCCAGCATTTT; CDR3 protein: CASSPASRVPQPQHF
clone size: .; V gene: TRBV15; D gene: .; CDR3 length: 13; J gene: TRBJ2-5; CDR3 DNA: TGTGCCACCAGCAGATCGCCGGAAGAGACCCAGTACTTC; CDR3 protein: CATSRSPEETQYF
clone size: few; V gene: TRBV28; D gene: .; CDR3 length: 15; J gene: TRBJ1-5; CDR3 DNA: TGTGCCAGCAGTTTAGGGAGGGTTAGGAATCAGCCCCAGCATTTT; CDR3 protein: CASSLGRVRNQPQHF
clone size: few; V gene: TRBV15; D gene: TRBD2; CDR3 length: 14; J gene: TRBJ2-3; CDR3 DNA: TGTGCCACCAGCAGCCTAGCGGGGGCAGATACGCAGTATTTT; CDR3 protein: CATSSLAGADTQYF
clone size: .; V gene: TRBV29-1; D gene: .; CDR3 length: 13; J gene: TRBJ2-5; CDR3 DNA: TGCAGCGTTGAAGAGTCGTCGGGGGAGACCCAGTACTTC; CDR3 protein: CSVEESSGETQYF
clone size: few; V gene: TRBV3-1; D gene: .; CDR3 length: 14; J gene: TRBJ1-2; CDR3 DNA: TGTGCCAGCAGCCCATCGGACAGACTGCGTGGCTACACCTTC; CDR3 protein: CASSPSDRLRGYTF
clone size: .; V gene: TRBV20-1; D gene: .; CDR3 length: 14; J gene: TRBJ2-5; CDR3 DNA: TGCAGTGCCACCTACCCTACGGGATCAGAGACCCAGTACTTC; CDR3 protein: CSATYPTGSETQYF
clone size: .; V gene: TRBV12-3/TRBV12-4; D gene: TRBD2; CDR3 length: 21; J gene: TRBJ2-1; CDR3 DNA: TGTGCCAGCAGTTTTATAGGTCGCCCTAGCGGGGTTCCGAGCTCCTACAACGAGCAGTTCTTC; CDR3 protein: CASSFIGRPSGVPSSYNEQFF
clone size: .; V gene: TRBV3-1; D gene: .; CDR3 length: 18; J gene: TRBJ1-6; CDR3 DNA: TGTGCCAGCAGCCAAGGGGATTTGGTAACCTCCTATAATTCACCCCTCCACTTT; CDR3 protein: CASSQGDLVTSYNSPLHF
clone size: .; V gene: TRBV20-1; D gene: TRBD2; CDR3 length: 14; J gene: TRBJ2-7; CDR3 DNA: TGCAGTGCTCACCCCACTAGCGGGGGTTACGAGCAGTACTTC; CDR3 protein: CSAHPTSGGYEQYF
clone size: .; V gene: TRBV7-2; D gene: .; CDR3 length: 14; J gene: TRBJ2-5; CDR3 DNA: TGTGTCATCTCCTGGGCAGGGAAAGGAGAGACCCAGTACTTC; CDR3 protein: CVISWAGKGETQYF
clone size: many; V gene: TRBV24-1; D gene: TRBD1; CDR3 length: 17; J gene: TRBJ2-1; CDR3 DNA: TGTGCCACCAGTGATTTGGATACAGGGGGAGTTTACAATGAGCAGTTCTTC; CDR3 protein: CATSDLDTGGVYNEQFF
clone size: few; V gene: TRBV19; D gene: TRBD2; CDR3 length: 17; J gene: TRBJ2-1; CDR3 DNA: TGTGCCAGTAGTATAAGTCTAGCGGGGCGCTCCTACAATGAGCAGTTCTTC; CDR3 protein: CASSISLAGRSYNEQFF
clone size: .; V gene: TRBV7-2; D gene: TRBD2; CDR3 length: 17; J gene: TRBJ2-5; CDR3 DNA: TGTGCCAGCAGCCCAGGGACCTTGATTTTTTCCGGCGGGAGGCAGTACTTC; CDR3 protein: CASSPGTLIFSGGRQYF
clone size: .; V gene: TRBV28; D gene: .; CDR3 length: 15; J gene: TRBJ1-1; CDR3 DNA: TGTGCCAGCAGTTCAAACAGGGTCTTTAACACTGAAGCTTTCTTT; CDR3 protein: CASSSNRVFNTEAFF